This TCR beta chain came from a study of OX40 agonist ivuxolimab in advanced cancers. Sequencing was performed with immunoSEQ multiplex PCR; in TCRdb, only in-frame clones are kept and a portion is missing. The sample holds 60,000 to 85,000 clones, roughly 80% seen once. The sample in question was CD4+ or CD8+ T cells sorted from blood, obtained in a trial of the OX40 agonist ivuxolimab. This sequence originates from an adult with an advanced solid tumor such as melanoma, head and neck, liver or kidney cancer.

CDR3 nucleotides: TGTGCCAGTAGTAGCACAGGGGGAACTGGAAACACCATATATTTT. Translating it yields CASSSTGGTGNTIYF. The V call is TRBV19, the J call TRBJ1-3; 8 bases map to TRBD1. Losses at the gene ends were 4 bases for V and 2 bases for J; bases not matched to a gene: 4. The length of the CDR3 is 15 residues. The germline V gene encodes CDR1 LNHDA and CDR2 SQIVND (reference sequence).